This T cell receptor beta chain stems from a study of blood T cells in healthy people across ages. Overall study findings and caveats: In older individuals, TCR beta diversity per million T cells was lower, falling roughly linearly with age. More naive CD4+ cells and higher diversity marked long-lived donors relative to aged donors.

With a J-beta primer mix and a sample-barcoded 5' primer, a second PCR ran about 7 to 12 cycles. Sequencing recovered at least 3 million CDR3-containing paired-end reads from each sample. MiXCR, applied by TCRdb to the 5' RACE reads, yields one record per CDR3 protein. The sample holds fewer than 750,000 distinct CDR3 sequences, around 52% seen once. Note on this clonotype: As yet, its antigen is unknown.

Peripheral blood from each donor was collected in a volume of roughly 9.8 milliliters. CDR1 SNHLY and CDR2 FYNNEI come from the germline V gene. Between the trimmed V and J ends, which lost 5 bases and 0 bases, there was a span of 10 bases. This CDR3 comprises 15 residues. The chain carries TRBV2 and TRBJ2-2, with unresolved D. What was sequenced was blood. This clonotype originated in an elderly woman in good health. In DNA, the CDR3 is TGTGCCAGCAGTTGGGTACCGTCGAACACCGGGGAGCTGTTTTTT. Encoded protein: CASSWVPSNTGELFF.